The next 13 T cell receptor beta chains were all read from a single sample in a study of blood T cell repertoires in COVID-19. Libraries were prepared by immunoSEQ multiplex PCR; TCRdb keeps only in-frame clonotypes and omits some of them. The sample holds about 81,000 clones, approximately 92% seen once. The sequenced sample was peripheral blood. The source is an elderly woman with active COVID-19.

The gene calls are TRBV4-1 and TRBJ2-3; D ambiguous. Germline V lookup: CDR1 MGHRA, CDR2 YSYEKL. Trimming cost V 7 bases and J 1 base, with 12 bases left between them. CDR3 length equals 14 residues. CDR3 in DNA: TGCGCCAGCACGTATACCACTCGCACAGATACGCAGTATTTT. This codes for CASTYTTRTDTQYF.

The chain employs TRBV4-1 and TRBJ2-3, with TRBD2 matching over 13 bases. The CDR3 sequence is 19 residues long. The germline gives CDR1 MGHRA, CDR2 YSYEKL. The J segment lost 2 bases and the V segment lost 2 bases, leaving 10 bases of the junction unmatched. CDR3 sequence reads: CASSQTWTSGRLHTDTQYF. CDR3 bases: TGCGCCAGCAGCCAAACGTGGACTAGCGGGAGATTACACACAGATACGCAGTATTTT.

The chain has TRBV6-5 and TRBJ1-2; the D is unclear. Germline V gives CDR1 MNHEY, CDR2 SVGAGI. The CDR3 totals 12 residues. With 3 bases removed from V and 5 bases from J, the gap between germline ends came to 7 bases. As DNA, the CDR3 is TGTGCCAGCAGTTATCAGGATTATGGCTACACCTTC. It codes for CASSYQDYGYTF.

The rearrangement links TRBV4-1 to TRBJ2-7; 10 bases agree with TRBD1. Germline lookup yields CDR1 MGHRA and CDR2 YSYEKL. The CDR3 is made up of 14 amino acids. V lost 4 bases, J lost 5 bases, and 5 bases stayed unmatched. Here the CDR3 DNA reads TGCGCCAGCAGCCGGGAGACAGGGGGCGACGAGCAGTACTTC. Amino acids: CASSRETGGDEQYF.

This chain links TRBV6-5 with TRBJ1-4; unclear D gene. There are 13 residues in the CDR3. Between the trimmed V and J ends, which lost 8 bases and 6 bases, there was a span of 13 bases. The V gene's germline CDR1 is MNHEY and CDR2 SVGAGI. CDR3 region: CASSRRRDEKLFF. CDR3 DNA sequence: TGTGCCAGCTCCCGAAGGAGAGATGAAAAACTGTTTTTT.

Concerning this clone itself: A much larger clone lies one base from this, so it may be a read error. V and J are TRBV29-1 and TRBJ1-2; 8 nucleotides agree with TRBD1. The CDR3 sequence is 15 residues long. CDR1 and CDR2 from the germline V gene are SQVTM and ANQGSEA. V was pared by 0 bases and J by 5 bases, with 8 bases of the junction left unmatched. The CDR3 protein is CSVEDQQGVGYGYTF. Written as DNA, the CDR3 is TGCAGCGTTGAAGATCAACAGGGGGTGGGTTATGGCTACACCTTC.

This clone was recorded only once. This rearrangement joins TRBV11-2 to TRBJ2-1; D is uncertain. The germline V and J ends were trimmed by 0 bases and 2 bases, with 14 bases remaining between them. Germline CDR1 and CDR2: SGHAT and FQNNGV. This CDR3 is 17 amino acids long. The CDR3 loop is CASSLDNWASAYNEQFF. CDR3 coding DNA: TGTGCCAGCAGCTTAGATAATTGGGCATCGGCCTACAATGAGCAGTTCTTC.

J is TRBJ1-2 and V is TRBV18; tentatively, D is TRBD1 (6 bases). V lost 6 bases to trimming and J lost 2 bases, with 10 bases between them. The V gene's germline CDR1 is KGHSH and CDR2 LQKENI. This CDR3 comprises 13 residues. The DNA of the CDR3 is TGTGCCAGCTCGCAAGACAGGAACTATGGCTACACCTTC. It specifies CASSQDRNYGYTF. Using reference TRBV18 and TRBJ1-2 for the parts outside the CDR3, the full variable domain is NAGVMQNPRHLVRRRGQEARLRCSPMKGHSHVYWYRQLPEEGLKFMVYLQKENIIDESGMPKERFSAEFPKEGPSILRIQQVVRGDSAAYFCASSQDRNYGYTFGSGTRLTVV.

The chain has TRBV9 and TRBJ2-3; 9 bases are a match to TRBD2. This CDR3 has 17 amino acids. Unmatched junction bases numbered 12, after V lost 4 bases and J lost 3 bases. Germline V gene sequence: CDR1 SGDLS, CDR2 YYNGEE. This CDR3 is CASSSRRREGGTDTQYF. The CDR3 coding sequence is TGTGCCAGCAGCTCGCGGAGGCGGGAGGGAGGGACAGATACGCAGTATTTT.

The genes are TRBV27 and TRBJ1-1; no clear D. The CDR3 runs to 13 residues. The ends were cut back, 3 bases at V and 10 bases at J, with 15 bases in the middle. CDR1 and CDR2 from the germline V gene are MNHEY and SMNVEV (reference sequence). CDR3 region: CASSFSGSRRAFF. As DNA, the CDR3 is TGTGCCAGCAGTTTCAGCGGTTCCCGGCGAGCTTTCTTT.

The chain has TRBV7-2 and TRBJ2-1, with 12 positions matching TRBD2. Germline V lookup: CDR1 SGHTA, CDR2 FQGNSA. The CDR3 sequence is 16 residues long. Trimming took 5 bases from V and 5 from J; bases not matched to a gene: 7. The CDR3 sequence: CASSPRTSGTHNEQFF. As DNA, the CDR3 is TGTGCCAGCAGCCCGAGGACTAGCGGGACCCACAATGAGCAGTTCTTC.

This rearrangement joins TRBV7-2 to TRBJ2-1; 11 bases are shared with TRBD2. The CDR3 spans 15 residues. J lost 3 bases, V lost 5 bases, and 3 bases had no gene match. Germline CDR1 reads SGHTA; CDR2 reads FQGNSA. The DNA for the CDR3 is TGTGCCAGCAGCCCCGGGACTAGCGGCTACAATGAGCAGTTCTTC. Translating gives CASSPGTSGYNEQFF.

This clone was seen more than once but under ten times. V is TRBV5-1 and J is TRBJ2-3; perhaps TRBD2 as D (5 bases). The V end lost 4 bases, the J end lost 3 bases, and 12 bases lay between the germline ends. Germline CDR1 SGHRS, CDR2 YFSETQ. The CDR3 has 14 residues. The CDR3 DNA sequence: TGCGCCAGCAGCGAGGGAGCGAGGACAGATACGCAGTATTTT. It translates to CASSEGARTDTQYF.